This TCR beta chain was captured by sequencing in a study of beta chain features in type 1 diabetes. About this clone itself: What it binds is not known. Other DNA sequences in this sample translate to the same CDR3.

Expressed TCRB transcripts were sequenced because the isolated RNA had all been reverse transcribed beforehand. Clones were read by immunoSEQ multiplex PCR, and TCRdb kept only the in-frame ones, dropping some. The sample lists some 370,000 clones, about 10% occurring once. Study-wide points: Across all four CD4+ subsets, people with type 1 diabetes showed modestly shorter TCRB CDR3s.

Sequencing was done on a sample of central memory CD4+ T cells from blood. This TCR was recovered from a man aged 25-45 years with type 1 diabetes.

This chain's CDR3 is CASSRGSYEQYF. The CDR3 DNA is TGTGCCAGCAGCCGTGGGAGTTACGAGCAGTACTTC. The chain combines TRBV28 with TRBJ2-7, with D perhaps matching TRBD2 (5 bases). The CDR3 runs 12 residues. V was trimmed by 6 bases and J by 4 bases, leaving 10 bases between them. Germline V gene lookup returns CDR1 MDHEN and CDR2 SYDVKM.